This T cell receptor beta chain was found in a study of blood T cell repertoires in COVID-19. Germline V gene sequence: CDR1 MNHEY, CDR2 SVGAGI. CDR3 length: 13 residues. The V and J ends lost 6 bases and 1 base, in that order; junction bases with no gene match: 3. Produced via immunoSEQ multiplex PCR; TCRdb's table is partial and in-frame only. The data hold about 480,000 clones, with around 89% observed a single time. The source material was peripheral blood. The chain uses TRBV6-5 and TRBJ2-7, with 7 bases matching TRBD1. This receptor was obtained from a woman younger than 45 with acute or convalescent COVID-19. CDR3 residues: CASSPRGSYEQYF. As DNA, the CDR3 is TGTGCCAGCAGCCCCAGGGGGTCCTACGAGCAGTACTTC.